Listed below are T cell receptor beta chains from one sample, sequenced in a study of regulatory T cells in long-lasting Graves disease. TCRdb called the multiplex PCR reads again in MiXCR, with one record for every CDR3 protein. The sample has roughly 500,000 distinct CDR3 sequences, approximately 23% seen once. Sequencing used peripheral blood mononuclear cells (PBMCs), obtained when the disease was refractory, from a patient treated with antithyroid drugs. These receptors all stem from a female donor with Graves disease. CDR3s include the opening cysteine and the closing phenylalanine or tryptophan. D genes are given only for firm matches. The size entry is marked missing in some rows and otherwise reads once, few, many or a size class.

J | V | D | size | DNA | CDR3
TRBJ1-5 | TRBV3-1 | . | many | TGTGCCAGCAGCCAAGATTTAGTCCAGCCCCAGCATTTT | CASSQDLVQPQHF
TRBJ2-5 | TRBV6-1 | . | . | TGTGCGGGGGATCGGCGAGAGACCCAGTACTTC | CAGDRRETQYF
TRBJ2-7 | TRBV6-5 | TRBD1 | many | TGTGCCAGCAGTTACTCGTCCGGACAGGGCTACGAGCAGTACTTC | CASSYSSGQGYEQYF
TRBJ1-5 | TRBV20-1 | . | few | TGCAGTGCTGGATCTAGTAGGACAGATAGCAATCAGCCCCAGCATTTT | CSAGSSRTDSNQPQHF
TRBJ2-7 | TRBV7-2 | . | . | TGTGCCAGCGCTCAGGGGATCTACGAGCAGTACTTC | CASAQGIYEQYF
TRBJ2-6 | TRBV28 | . | few | TGTGCCAGCATCGGTACTGGGGCCAACGTCCTGACTTTC | CASIGTGANVLTF
TRBJ2-3 | TRBV27 | . | . | TGTGCCAGCAGCCCCTTGAACGAAGATACGCAGTATTTT | CASSPLNEDTQYF
TRBJ1-2 | TRBV3-1 | . | few | TGTGCCAGCAGCCAGCCGGTGGGGGGCGGCTACACCTTC | CASSQPVGGGYTF
TRBJ1-1 | TRBV19 | TRBD1 | . | TGTGCCACTGTGACGAGGGGGCGGGGAACTGAAGCTTTCTTT | CATVTRGRGTEAFF
TRBJ2-3 | TRBV7-2 | . | . | TGTGCCAGCAGCTTAGCGGGGGCCCGCACAGATACGCAGTATTTT | CASSLAGARTDTQYF
TRBJ2-7 | TRBV10-3 | TRBD2 | many | TGTGCCATCAGCCCCGGCCGGGCTAGCGGGGGGTCCGAGCAGTACTTC | CAISPGRASGGSEQYF
TRBJ2-7 | TRBV7-6 | TRBD2 | . | TGTGCCAGCACCCTCTTCGACGGACTAGCGGGAGGGCCAAACGAGCAGTACTTC | CASTLFDGLAGGPNEQYF
TRBJ1-1 | TRBV5-5 | . | . | TGTGCCAGCAGCTTGTGGCTGTCCCTTGGGACTGAAGCTTTCTTT | CASSLWLSLGTEAFF
TRBJ2-1 | TRBV7-3 | . | . | TGTGCCAGCAGCCTCCAATCCGCTACCTACAATGAGCAGTTCTTC | CASSLQSATYNEQFF
TRBJ1-1 | TRBV3-1 | . | few | TGTGCCAGCAGCCAAGAGAGAAGCGGGGCTCTGAACACTGAAGCTTTCTTT | CASSQERSGALNTEAFF
TRBJ2-5 | TRBV7-8 | . | many | TGTGCCAGCAGCCCCTCGGGACGGCCCGGAGGGCAAGAGACCCAGTACTTC | CASSPSGRPGGQETQYF
TRBJ1-5 | TRBV7-9 | . | . | TGTGCCAGCAGCTTAGGTAGTGGACGGAATAATCAGCCCCAGCATTTT | CASSLGSGRNNQPQHF
TRBJ2-2 | TRBV5-1 | TRBD1 | . | TGCGCCAGCAGCAAGGGACAGGGCCCTCGGGACACCGGGGAGCTGTTTTTT | CASSKGQGPRDTGELFF
TRBJ2-5 | TRBV5-5 | . | many | TGTGCCAGCAGCCCCGACCCACCGGAGACCCAGTACTTC | CASSPDPPETQYF
TRBJ2-2 | TRBV7-9 | . | . | TGTGCCAGCAGCTCCGCCGTTGGAGGGAGAATGAACACCGGGGAGCTGTTTTTT | CASSSAVGGRMNTGELFF
TRBJ1-1 | TRBV6-5 | TRBD1 | . | TGTGCCAGCAGTTACCCTAACCTCAGGGGGGTGAGTGAAGCTTTCTTT | CASSYPNLRGVSEAFF
TRBJ1-1 | TRBV28 | TRBD1 | many | TGTGCCAGCACCCGACAGGGAGGCACTGAAGCTTTCTTT | CASTRQGGTEAFF
TRBJ1-2 | TRBV27 | TRBD1 | many | TGTGCCAGCAGTTTATCGTACAGGGGGTCGAGCGGCTACACCTTC | CASSLSYRGSSGYTF
TRBJ2-7 | TRBV24-1 | TRBD2 | . | TGTGCCACCAGTGACCCTACTAGCGGGACTTCCTACGAGCAGTACTTC | CATSDPTSGTSYEQYF
TRBJ2-2 | TRBV11-2 | TRBD1 | . | TGTGCCAGCAGCTCCCGACAGGGAAGTACCGGGGAGCTGTTTTTT | CASSSRQGSTGELFF
TRBJ2-2 | TRBV9 | TRBD1 | few | TGTGCCAGCGGGACAGGGATGAGCACCGGGGAGCTGTTTTTT | CASGTGMSTGELFF
TRBJ2-5 | TRBV20-1 | . | few | TGCAGTGCTAGCGGAATAGGGAGTTCCTTTGAAGAGACCCAGTACTTC | CSASGIGSSFEETQYF
TRBJ2-6 | TRBV7-3 | . | few | TGTGCCAGCAGCTTGGACAGATCTCCTACCTCTGGGGCCAACGTCCTGACTTTC | CASSLDRSPTSGANVLTF
TRBJ1-5 | TRBV6-1 | . | . | TGTGCCAGCAGTGAAGCGGGAGACTATAGCAATCAGCCCCAGCATTTT | CASSEAGDYSNQPQHF
TRBJ1-5 | TRBV2 | . | many | TGTGCCAGCAGCCTTGCGACACCCTATCAGCCCCAGCATTTT | CASSLATPYQPQHF
TRBJ1-4 | TRBV3-1 | . | many | TGTGCCAGCAGCCGAGTAGGTGGTGAAAAACTGTTTTTT | CASSRVGGEKLFF
TRBJ1-2 | TRBV28 | . | many | TGTGCCAGCAAAGTTCCACAGGACTATGGCTACACCTTC | CASKVPQDYGYTF
TRBJ2-7 | TRBV28 | TRBD2 | many | TGTGCCAGCAGTTCTAGCGGCTGGAACTCCTACGAGCAGTACTTC | CASSSSGWNSYEQYF
TRBJ2-3 | TRBV20-1 | TRBD2 | . | TGCAGTGCTAGAGGACTAGCGGGAGTGATCACAGATACGCAGTATTTT | CSARGLAGVITDTQYF
TRBJ2-5 | TRBV2 | TRBD2 | many | TGTGCCAGTTTTCAGGGACTAGCGGAAGAGACCCAGTACTTC | CASFQGLAEETQYF
TRBJ1-2 | TRBV29-1 | . | . | TGCAGCGTTGACACAGGAGCGAACTATGGCTACACCTTC | CSVDTGANYGYTF
TRBJ1-5 | TRBV7-2 | TRBD1 | . | TGTGCCAGCAGCAGAAACAGGGGTCCCAATCAGCCCCAGCATTTT | CASSRNRGPNQPQHF
TRBJ2-6 | TRBV7-2 | . | few | TGTGCCAGCAGCCTCCTCGGGCAGGTCCAACTCTCTGGGGCCAACGTCCTGACTTTC | CASSLLGQVQLSGANVLTF
TRBJ2-7 | TRBV2 | TRBD1 | few | TGTGCCAGCACCAGTAAAGGGACAGGGGTCGCTGAGCAGTACTTC | CASTSKGTGVAEQYF
TRBJ1-1 | TRBV27 | . | . | TGTGCCAGCAGTGGCTTAGGGGGTGATTTCTTT | CASSGLGGDFF
TRBJ1-2 | TRBV30 | . | . | TGTGCCACCTCGTCGACAGGCTCCCACTATGGCTACACCTTC | CATSSTGSHYGYTF
TRBJ1-3 | TRBV30 | . | . | TGTGCCTGGAGTGTTCTGGGTGGAAACACCATATATTTT | CAWSVLGGNTIYF
TRBJ2-7 | TRBV28 | . | many | TGTGCCAGCACCCCTAGTTACAACTCCTACGAGCAGTACTTC | CASTPSYNSYEQYF
TRBJ1-6 | TRBV27 | TRBD1 | many | TGTGCCAGCAGTACCAAACACCGGGACAGGGGTTCACCCCTCCACTTT | CASSTKHRDRGSPLHF
TRBJ1-1 | TRBV4-1 | . | few | TGCGCCAGCAGCCAAGTCTTAGGCGCGGCTTTCTTT | CASSQVLGAAFF
TRBJ1-5 | TRBV30 | . | . | TGTGCCTGGAGTGTCCAGAACAATCAGCCCCAGCATTTT | CAWSVQNNQPQHF
TRBJ1-6 | TRBV7-2 | . | . | TGTGCCAGCAGCCTCATTCCCGGGACCGCGAATTCACCCCTCCACTTT | CASSLIPGTANSPLHF
TRBJ2-7 | TRBV4-1 | . | . | TGCGCCAGCGACAGAGCCGAGCAGTACTTC | CASDRAEQYF
TRBJ1-2 | TRBV6-2/TRBV6-3 | . | few | TGTGCCAGCAGTTACTCATGGGGGATAGCGGACACCGGGTTTGTTGGCTACACCTTC | CASSYSWGIADTGFVGYTF